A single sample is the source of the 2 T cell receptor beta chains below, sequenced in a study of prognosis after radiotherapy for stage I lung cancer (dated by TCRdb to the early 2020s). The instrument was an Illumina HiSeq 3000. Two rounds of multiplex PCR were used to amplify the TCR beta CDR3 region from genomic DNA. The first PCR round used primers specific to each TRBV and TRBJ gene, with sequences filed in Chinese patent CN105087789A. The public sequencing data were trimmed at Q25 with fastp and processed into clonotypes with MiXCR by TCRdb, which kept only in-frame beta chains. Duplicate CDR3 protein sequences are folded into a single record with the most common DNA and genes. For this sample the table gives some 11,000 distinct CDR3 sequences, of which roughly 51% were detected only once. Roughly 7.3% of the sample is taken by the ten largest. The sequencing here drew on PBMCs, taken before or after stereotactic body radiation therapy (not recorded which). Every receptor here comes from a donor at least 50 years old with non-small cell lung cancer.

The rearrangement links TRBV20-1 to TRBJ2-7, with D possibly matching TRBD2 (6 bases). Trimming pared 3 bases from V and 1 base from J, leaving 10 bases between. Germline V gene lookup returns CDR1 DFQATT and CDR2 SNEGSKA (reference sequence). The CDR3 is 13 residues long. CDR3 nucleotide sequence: TGCAGTGCTAGCGGCGGGATATCCTACGAGCAGTACTTC. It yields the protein CSASGGISYEQYF.

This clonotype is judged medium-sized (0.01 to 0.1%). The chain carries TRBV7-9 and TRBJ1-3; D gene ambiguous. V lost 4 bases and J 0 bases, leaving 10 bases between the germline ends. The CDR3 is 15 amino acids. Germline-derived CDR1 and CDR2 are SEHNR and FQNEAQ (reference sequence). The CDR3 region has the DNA TGTGCCAGCAGCTCGGGCCAAAGCTCTGGAAACACCATATATTTT. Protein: CASSSGQSSGNTIYF. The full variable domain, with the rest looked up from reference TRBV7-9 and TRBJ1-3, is DTGVSQNPRHKITKRGQNVTFRCDPISEHNRLYWYRQTLGQGPEFLTYFQNEAQLEKSRLLSDRFSAERPKGSFSTLEIQRTEQGDSAMYLCASSSGQSSGNTIYFGEGSWLTVV.